This T cell receptor (beta chain) was sequenced during a study of CD8+ T cells in alopecia areata. On this clone itself: Other DNA sequences in this sample translate to the same CDR3.

Noted treatment: oral pan-JAK inhibitor, 5-10 mg twice daily. The study team obtained lesional scalp punch biopsies and peripheral blood from alopecia areata patients. This CDR3 comprises 14 residues. Between the trimmed V and J ends, which lost 1 base and 4 bases, there was a span of 8 bases. Looked up from germline, CDR1 is GTSNPN and CDR2 is SVGIG (reference sequence). Extraction of RNA preceded its reverse transcription into cDNA, which served as the sequencing template. The data were produced by immunoSEQ multiplex PCR, yet TCRdb's version contains in-frame clones alone and is incomplete. This sample has more than 150,000 clones, with about 60% found just once.

The clonotype was recovered from a human donor with alopecia areata. The sequencing here drew on CD8+ T cells sorted from blood, taken at week 24, from a patient treated with tofacitinib. This chain uses TRBV30 with TRBJ2-6; a weak D match, TRBD2 (5 bases). CDR3 sequence (DNA): TGTGCCTGGAGTGCGGGGTACGGGGCCAACGTCCTGACTTTC. Translated, it gives CAWSAGYGANVLTF.